The 3 T cell receptor beta chains below were found in one sample sequenced in a study of blood T cell repertoires in COVID-19. Clones were read by immunoSEQ multiplex PCR, and TCRdb kept only the in-frame ones, dropping some. Among over 150,000 clones listed, 80% to 90% were seen once. The sequencing sample was made of peripheral blood. The receptor source for this set is a young woman who had recovered from COVID-19.

Concerning this clone: Other nucleotide sequences in the sample specify the same CDR3. CDR3 bases: TGTGCCAGCAGCTTACTCGGACAGGGTAATTCACCCCTCCACTTT. Its translation is CASSLLGQGNSPLHF. The chain carries TRBV7-2 and TRBJ1-6; 8 positions match TRBD1. The CDR3 runs 15 residues. Germline CDR1 and CDR2: SGHTA and FQGNSA. The V and J ends lost 2 bases and 6 bases, in that order; junction bases with no gene match: 3.

The V and J genes are TRBV6-4 and TRBJ1-6; 8 bases align to TRBD1. The V gene end was trimmed by 6 bases and the J gene end by 5 bases; junction bases not matched to a gene: 3. Germline CDR1 is MRHNA and CDR2 is SNTAGT. The CDR3 spans 14 residues. Here the CDR3 reads CASSKTGDNSPLHF. The DNA for the CDR3 is TGTGCCAGCAGCAAGACAGGGGATAATTCACCCCTCCACTTT.

The V gene is TRBV11-2, the J gene TRBJ2-1; possible D gene TRBD2, 6 bases. V was cut by 0 bases and J by 7 bases, with 10 bases left in between. CDR3 length equals 14 residues. Looked up from germline, CDR1 is SGHAT and CDR2 is FQNNGV. The CDR3 loop is CASSLEPRGNEQFF. CDR3 DNA sequence: TGTGCCAGCAGCTTAGAGCCCCGGGGGAATGAGCAGTTCTTC.